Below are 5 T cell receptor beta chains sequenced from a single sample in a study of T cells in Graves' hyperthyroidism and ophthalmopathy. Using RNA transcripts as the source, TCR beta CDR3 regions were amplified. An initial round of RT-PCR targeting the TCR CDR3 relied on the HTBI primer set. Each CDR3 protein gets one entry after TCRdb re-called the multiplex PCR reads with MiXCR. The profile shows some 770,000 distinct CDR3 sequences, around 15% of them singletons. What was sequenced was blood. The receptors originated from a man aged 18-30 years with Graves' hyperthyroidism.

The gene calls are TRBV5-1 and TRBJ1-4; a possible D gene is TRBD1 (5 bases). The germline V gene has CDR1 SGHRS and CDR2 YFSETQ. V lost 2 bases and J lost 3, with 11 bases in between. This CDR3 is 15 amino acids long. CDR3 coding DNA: TGCGCCAGCAGCTTCGCAGGGTCCCCTAATGAAAAACTGTTTTTT. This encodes CASSFAGSPNEKLFF.

The CDR3 DNA sequence: TGTGCCAGCAGCGGAGGGACAGGGGCAAGAGGGACTGAAGCTTTCTTT. It codes for CASSGGTGARGTEAFF. The chain uses TRBV5-5 and TRBJ1-1; TRBD1 matches at 10 bases. CDR3 length: 16 amino acids. The trim removed 4 bases at V and 5 bases at J, leaving 11 bases unmatched. In germline, CDR1 is SGHKS, CDR2 YYEKEE (reference sequence).

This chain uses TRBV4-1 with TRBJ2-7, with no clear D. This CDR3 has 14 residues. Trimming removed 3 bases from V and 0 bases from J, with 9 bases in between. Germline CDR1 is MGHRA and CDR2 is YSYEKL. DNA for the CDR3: TGCGCCAGCAGCCAGGCAGAATTCTCCTACGAGCAGTACTTC. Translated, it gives CASSQAEFSYEQYF.

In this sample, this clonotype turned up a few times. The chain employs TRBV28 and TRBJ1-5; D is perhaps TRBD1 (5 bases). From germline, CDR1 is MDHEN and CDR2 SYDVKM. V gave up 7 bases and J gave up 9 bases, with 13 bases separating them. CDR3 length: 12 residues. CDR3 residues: CASIRGEAPQHF. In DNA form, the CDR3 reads TGTGCCAGCATTAGAGGGGAAGCGCCCCAGCATTTT.

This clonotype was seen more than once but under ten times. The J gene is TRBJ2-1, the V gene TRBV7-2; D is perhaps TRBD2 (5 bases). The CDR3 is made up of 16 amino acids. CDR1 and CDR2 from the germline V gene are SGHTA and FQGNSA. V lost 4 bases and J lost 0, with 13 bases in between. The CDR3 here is CASSSRIGSSYNEQFF. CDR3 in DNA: TGTGCCAGCAGCTCCAGAATAGGGAGCTCCTACAATGAGCAGTTCTTC.